The clone carrying this T cell receptor beta chain appeared once. What it recognizes is unknown. TCRdb's table, derived via immunoSEQ multiplex PCR, lists solely in-frame clones and lacks some. The sample holds roughly 80,000 clones, 90% to 95% seen once. Per the germline V gene, CDR1 is SGHAT and CDR2 is FQNNGV. The junction had 16 bases not matched to a gene; V was cut back by 6 bases and J by 0 bases. The CDR3 runs 18 residues. The entry originates in a study of OX40 agonist ivuxolimab in advanced cancers. Across the whole study: Patient treatment consisted of intravenous ivuxolimab administration every 2 weeks at 0.01 to 10 mg/kg.

Findings and caveats of the study: Dosing at 0.1 to 3.0 mg/kg was accompanied by clonal expansion of CD4+ and CD8+ blood T cells by week 6.

The TCR originated in an adult with an advanced solid tumor such as melanoma, head and neck, liver or kidney cancer. Sequences were derived from CD4+ or CD8+ T cells sorted from blood, sampled in a trial of the OX40 agonist ivuxolimab. The rearrangement links TRBV11-2 to TRBJ1-1; 7 positions agree with TRBD1. DNA of the CDR3: TGTGCCAGCAGTTGGGAGATCGGACAGGTACTAATGAACACTGAAGCTTTCTTT. It yields the protein CASSWEIGQVLMNTEAFF. Filled out from reference TRBV11-2 and TRBJ1-1, the complete variable domain reads EAGVAQSPRYKIIEKRQSVAFWCNPISGHATLYWYQQILGQGPKLLIQFQNNGVVDDSQLPKDRFSAERLKGVDSTLKIQPAKLEDSAVYLCASSWEIGQVLMNTEAFFGQGTRLTVV.